These 23 T cell receptor beta chains share one sample of origin, sequenced in a study of a mutant IDH1 vaccine in newly diagnosed glioma. Generated by immunoSEQ multiplex PCR, the TCRdb table keeps only in-frame clones and is missing some. The data hold roughly 30,000 clones, with about 80% observed a single time. For these TCRs, the target antigens are not known. Time point described: week 35, safety follow-up. Every vaccine dose comprised 300 ug of mutant IDH1 20-mer peptide plus topical imiquimod. The sequenced sample was PBMCs, obtained from a glioma patient whose treatment included an IDH1 peptide vaccine. All receptors come from a woman aged 40 to 50 with glioma.

The rearrangement joins TRBV5-1 to TRBJ1-5; D ambiguous. Germline-derived CDR1 and CDR2 are SGHRS and YFSETQ. The CDR3 spans 13 residues. V was cut by 5 bases and J by 3 bases, with 9 bases left in between. The CDR3 DNA reads as TGCGCCAGCAGGTGGGGAACCAATCAGCCCCAGCATTTT. Residues: CASRWGTNQPQHF.

This sequence joins TRBV6-1 and TRBJ2-1; the D gene is possibly TRBD1 (5 bases). Germline V gene sequence: CDR1 MNHNS, CDR2 SASEGT. This CDR3 region has 14 residues. Deletions cut 6 bases from V and 8 bases from J, with 17 bases between. The CDR3 coding sequence is TGTGCCAGCAGAGGGCAGGGCCCATTCGATGAGCAGTTCTTC. Translation: CASRGQGPFDEQFF.

The genes are TRBV6-5 and TRBJ1-3; D remains ambiguous. The germline gives CDR1 MNHEY, CDR2 SVGAGI. This CDR3 comprises 14 residues. The V end lost 6 bases, the J end lost 1 base, and 10 bases lay between the germline ends. CDR3 sequence (DNA): TGTGCCAGCAGCCCGGTCCGATCTGGAAACACCATATATTTT. It is translated as CASSPVRSGNTIYF.

This rearrangement joins TRBV14 to TRBJ2-5, with 8 bases lining up with TRBD2. The CDR3 spans 17 residues. Germline V gene sequence: CDR1 SGHDN, CDR2 FVKESK. J was trimmed by 4 bases and V by 2 bases; bases with no gene match: 12. This chain's CDR3 is CASSQPRGSGAAETQYF. Written as DNA, the CDR3 is TGTGCCAGCAGCCAACCTCGGGGTAGCGGGGCCGCAGAGACCCAGTACTTC.

In nucleotides, the CDR3 is TGTGCCAGCAGTCCGGGCCTGGCGGTCAATCAGCCCCAGCATTTT. This encodes CASSPGLAVNQPQHF. V and J are TRBV2 and TRBJ1-5; no firm D call. This CDR3 region has 15 residues. Germline V CDR1 and CDR2: SNHLY, FYNNEI. V gave up 5 bases and J gave up 3 bases, with 14 bases separating them. Supplemented by reference TRBV2 and TRBJ1-5, the full variable domain reads EPEVTQTPSHQVTQMGQEVILRCVPISNHLYFYWYRQILGQKVEFLVSFYNNEISEKSEIFDDQFSVERPDGSNFTLKIRSTKLEDSAMYFCASSPGLAVNQPQHFGDGTRLSIL.

The genes are TRBV6-1 and TRBJ1-5, with TRBD1 matching over 9 bases. This CDR3 spans 15 amino acids. J lost 6 bases, V lost 5 bases, and 8 bases had no gene match. CDR1 and CDR2 (germline): MNHNS, SASEGT. For the CDR3, the DNA is TGTGCCAGCAGTCTAACAGGGGGCGCCGGTCAGCCCCAGCATTTT. Residues: CASSLTGGAGQPQHF.

The V call is TRBV7-6, the J call TRBJ1-1; no reliable D call. CDR1 and CDR2 from the germline V gene are SGHVS and FNYEAQ. This CDR3 is built from 15 residues. The germline V and J ends were trimmed by 4 bases and 1 base, with 13 bases remaining between them. CDR3 amino acids: CASSSALGANTEAFF. DNA for the CDR3: TGTGCCAGCAGCTCTGCCCTAGGAGCGAACACTGAAGCTTTCTTT. Filled out from reference TRBV7-6 and TRBJ1-1, the complete variable domain reads GAGVSQSPRYKVTKRGQDVALRCDPISGHVSLYWYRQALGQGPEFLTYFNYEAQQDKSGLPNDRFSAERPEGSISTLTIQRTEQRDSAMYRCASSSALGANTEAFFGQGTRLTVV.

The rearrangement uses TRBV4-2 and TRBJ2-7; TRBD1 aligns across 10 bases. The CDR3 contains 15 residues. Germline CDR1 reads LGHNA; CDR2 reads YNFKEQ. Trimming cost V 8 bases and J 2 bases; bases outside gene matches: 9. The CDR3 DNA is TGTGCCAGCTCCCCCATCGGGACAGGGGCCTACGAGCAGTACTTC. This gives the protein CASSPIGTGAYEQYF.

This clone was seen a few times. The chain recombines TRBV30 with TRBJ1-2; D is uncertain. This CDR3 spans 11 amino acids. Trimming took off 3 bases at V and 8 bases at J, with 10 bases between the two ends. Germline loops: CDR1 GTSNPN, CDR2 SVGIG (reference sequence). The CDR3 region has the DNA TGTGCCTGGAGATTATCCGCGGGCTACACCTTC. The encoded protein is CAWRLSAGYTF.

This chain links TRBV25-1 with TRBJ2-1, with TRBD2 matching 7 bases. Trimming took 0 bases from V and 0 from J; bases not matched to a gene: 2. Germline values: CDR1 MGHDK, CDR2 SYGVNS. The CDR3 extends over 16 amino acids. CDR3 nucleotide sequence: TGTGCCAGCAGTGAATATGGGGGGGTCTCCTACAATGAGCAGTTCTTC. Translation gives CASSEYGGVSYNEQFF.

The chain joins TRBV6-5 to TRBJ1-1; 7 nucleotides agree with TRBD1. The V gene's germline CDR1 is MNHEY and CDR2 SVGAGI. Trimming removed 2 bases from V and 4 bases from J; junction bases left unmatched: 10. This CDR3 has 16 amino acids. The CDR3 is CASSYPSTGRGTEAFF. The CDR3 DNA is TGTGCCAGCAGTTACCCGTCGACAGGGCGAGGCACTGAAGCTTTCTTT.

This chain uses TRBV4-2 with TRBJ1-4; no clear D. CDR3 length: 13 amino acids. Germline lookup yields CDR1 LGHNA and CDR2 YNFKEQ. Trimming took 0 bases from V and 12 from J, leaving 11 bases between them. CDR3 in amino acids: CASSQELDGELFF. CDR3 DNA sequence: TGTGCCAGCAGCCAAGAGTTGGATGGGGAACTGTTTTTT.

The chain links TRBV7-2 to TRBJ2-1; 10 nucleotides match TRBD2. J was trimmed by 4 bases and V by 2 bases; bases with no gene match: 5. In germline, CDR1 is SGHTA, CDR2 FQGNSA. The CDR3 is 16 amino acids. CDR3 in DNA: TGTGCCAGCAGCTTAATAGCGGGGGGCACATACAATGAGCAGTTCTTC. Translating gives CASSLIAGGTYNEQFF.

The rearrangement joins TRBV7-2 to TRBJ2-2; 10 nucleotides match TRBD2. The CDR3 runs to 19 residues. CDR1 is SGHTA, CDR2 FQGNSA, per germline. V gave up 2 bases and J gave up 3 bases; unmatched junction bases: 12. The CDR3, as DNA: TGTGCCAGCAGCTTACGAGGGGCGATAGGGACTAGCGACACCGGGGAGCTGTTTTTT. This encodes CASSLRGAIGTSDTGELFF.

Written as DNA, the CDR3 is TGCAGCGTTCGCACAGGGTTAGTGCCGTCAGGCTACACCTTC. Protein product: CSVRTGLVPSGYTF. The chain links TRBV29-1 to TRBJ1-2, with D perhaps matching TRBD1 (6 bases). Germline CDR1 and CDR2: SQVTM and ANQGSEA. This CDR3 spans 14 amino acids. V was shortened by 5 bases and J by 8 bases, with 21 bases between the two germline ends.

The chain is built from TRBV5-1 and TRBJ1-5; no clear D. The CDR3 has 16 amino acids. Germline lookup yields CDR1 SGHRS and CDR2 YFSETQ. V lost 0 bases and J 1 base, leaving 11 bases between the germline ends. The CDR3 here is CASSLEGPESNQPQHF. The CDR3 DNA sequence: TGCGCCAGCAGCTTGGAAGGCCCAGAGAGCAATCAGCCCCAGCATTTT. The whole variable domain, filled in from reference TRBV5-1 and TRBJ1-5, reads KAGVTQTPRYLIKTRGQQVTLSCSPISGHRSVSWYQQTPGQGLQFLFEYFSETQRNKGNFPGRFSGRQFSNSRSEMNVSTLELGDSALYLCASSLEGPESNQPQHFGDGTRLSIL.

The V and J genes are TRBV19 and TRBJ2-1, with 13 nucleotides matching TRBD2. There are 17 residues in the CDR3. J was trimmed by 3 bases and V by 5 bases; bases with no gene match: 7. CDR1 and CDR2 (germline): LNHDA, SQIVND (reference sequence). The CDR3 spells CASSGPGLAGFYNEQFF. In nucleotides, the CDR3 is TGTGCCAGTAGTGGGCCGGGACTAGCGGGGTTCTACAATGAGCAGTTCTTC.

The genes are TRBV28 and TRBJ1-6, with D perhaps TRBD1 (5 bases). The CDR3 runs 18 residues. CDR1 is MDHEN and CDR2 is SYDVKM in the germline V gene. Trimming left V 9 bases short and J 0 bases short, with 21 bases between. CDR3 coding DNA: TGTGCCAGTGCGACAGAATTCAATCCCAGCTCCTATAATTCACCCCTCCACTTT. It encodes CASATEFNPSSYNSPLHF.

The chain has TRBV18 and TRBJ2-1, with 10 bases aligning to TRBD1. V trimming: 3 bases; J trimming: 3 bases; junction bases outside the gene matches: 8. This CDR3 is 17 amino acids long. Looked up from germline, CDR1 is KGHSH and CDR2 is LQKENI. The CDR3 reads CASSPAGTGEGYNEQFF. As DNA, the CDR3 is TGTGCCAGCTCACCGGCCGGGACAGGGGAGGGCTACAATGAGCAGTTCTTC.

Here the CDR3 reads CASSLGGTDRPEKLFF. CDR3 nucleotide sequence: TGTGCCAGCAGCTTGGGGGGGACGGACAGGCCTGAAAAACTGTTTTTT. V and J are TRBV5-4 and TRBJ1-4, with 7 bases fitting TRBD1. This CDR3 has 16 amino acids. The V segment lost 0 bases and the J segment 7 bases; nucleotides outside the gene matches: 9. The V gene's germline CDR1 is SGHNT and CDR2 YYREEE (reference sequence). Complete variable domain (other parts from reference TRBV5-4 and TRBJ1-4): ETGVTQSPTHLIKTRGQQVTLRCSSQSGHNTVSWYQQALGQGPQFIFQYYREEENGRGNFPPRFSGLQFPNYSSELNVNALELDDSALYLCASSLGGTDRPEKLFFGSGTQLSVL.

The CDR3 reads CAFPNGREGGYTF. CDR3 nucleotide sequence: TGTGCCTTCCCCAATGGCAGGGAGGGTGGCTACACCTTC. This chain uses TRBV30 with TRBJ1-2, with D possibly being TRBD1 (5 bases). The CDR3 runs to 13 residues. The germline V and J ends were trimmed by 7 bases and 7 bases, with 19 bases remaining between them. Germline loops: CDR1 GTSNPN, CDR2 SVGIG (reference sequence).

This clone was seen a few times. The chain combines TRBV5-1 with TRBJ2-7; the D call may be TRBD1 or TRBD2 (5 bases each). The CDR3 loop spans 16 amino acids. The germline V gene has CDR1 SGHRS and CDR2 YFSETQ. V was shortened by 4 bases and J by 0 bases, with 17 bases between the two germline ends. In DNA form, the CDR3 reads TGCGCCAGCAGCCCTTATCCCGGGGCCTTCTCCTACGAGCAGTACTTC. Its protein product is CASSPYPGAFSYEQYF.

The chain has TRBV7-9 and TRBJ1-1; D gene uncertain. The CDR3 extends over 16 amino acids. V gave up 1 base and J gave up 5 bases, with 17 bases separating them. The germline gives CDR1 SEHNR, CDR2 FQNEAQ (reference sequence). CDR3 in DNA: TGTGCCAGCAGCTTAGGAGTAGCAGTCGGTCAAACTGAAGCTTTCTTT. Translated: CASSLGVAVGQTEAFF.